These T cell receptor beta chains were read from a single sample in a study of T cell responses to AZD1222 COVID-19 vaccine. Using immunoSEQ multiplex PCR, the repertoire was profiled, and TCRdb retains in-frame clones only, with some absent. The profile shows some 81,000 clones, around 83% of them singletons. The input for sequencing was peripheral blood, taken 28 days after the second AZD1222 dose. The receptors were sampled from an adult who received the AZD1222 COVID-19 vaccine. CDR3s include the opening cysteine and the closing phenylalanine or tryptophan. The order of the fields is V gene, clone size, D gene, J gene, CDR3 DNA, CDR3 protein. A D gene is named only where the DNA matches it firmly. Some rows have no size entry. The others give once, few or many, or a class for an expanded clone.

TRBV5-1	NA	NA	TRBJ1-1	TGCGCCAGCAGTTTCACGGGGGCTGAAGCTTTCTTT	CASSFTGAEAFF
TRBV30	NA	TRBD2	TRBJ2-7	TGTGCCTGGAGCGCTGGACTAGCGGGGAGCTCCTACGAGCAGTACTTC	CAWSAGLAGSSYEQYF
TRBV6-5	once	TRBD1	TRBJ1-2	TGTGCCAGCAGTCCCCAGGGGGTCAGGCGCTATGGCTACACCTTC	CASSPQGVRRYGYTF
TRBV7-8	NA	NA	TRBJ1-3	TGTGCCAGCAGCCCGACTCGAACACTCTCTGGAAACACCATATATTTT	CASSPTRTLSGNTIYF
TRBV4-1	NA	TRBD2	TRBJ2-1	TGCGCCAGCAGCCAAGTAGCGGGAGCGTACTACAATGAGCAGTTCTTC	CASSQVAGAYYNEQFF
TRBV7-2	few	NA	TRBJ1-3	TGTGCCAGCAGCGTCACCCCCGGGACCATTAGTGGAAACACCATATATTTT	CASSVTPGTISGNTIYF
TRBV19	once	TRBD2	TRBJ2-7	TGTGCCAGTAGTATAACGGGCGGGAGCTCCTACGAGCAGTACTTC	CASSITGGSSYEQYF
TRBV27	NA	TRBD1	TRBJ1-3	TGTGCCAGCAGTTTAATGGGACAGGGGTCGAACACCATATATTTT	CASSLMGQGSNTIYF
TRBV18	once	NA	TRBJ2-1	TGTGCCAGCTCCCGTAGTGACTACAATGAGCAGTTCTTC	CASSRSDYNEQFF
TRBV10-3	NA	NA	TRBJ2-5	TGTGCCATCAGTGAGTCGAAACGGGAGACCCAGTACTTC	CAISESKRETQYF
TRBV10-3	NA	NA	TRBJ2-3	TGTGCCATCAGTGACAGAAGCACAGATACGCAGTATTTT	CAISDRSTDTQYF
TRBV25-1	NA	NA	TRBJ1-4	TGTGCCAGCAGTGAATATGGTGGGCTTAGCTCTGAAAAACTGTTTTTT	CASSEYGGLSSEKLFF
TRBV7-9	NA	NA	TRBJ2-2	TGTGCCAGCAGCTGGGGCGGGAACACCGGGGAGCTGTTTTTT	CASSWGGNTGELFF
TRBV15	NA	NA	TRBJ2-7	TGTGCCACCAGCAGAGATAACTACGAGCAGTACTTC	CATSRDNYEQYF
TRBV12-3/TRBV12-4	NA	TRBD1	TRBJ2-1	TGTGCCAGCACCCAGGGGGCCTACAATGAGCAGTTCTTC	CASTQGAYNEQFF
TRBV30	NA	NA	TRBJ1-6	TGTGCCTGGAGTTCGACAGGCTTTGAATCACCCCTCCACTTT	CAWSSTGFESPLHF
TRBV7-3	NA	NA	TRBJ2-3	TGTGCCAGCAGACCAGGGGTGGGAGATACGCAGTATTTT	CASRPGVGDTQYF
TRBV5-6	NA	NA	TRBJ2-1	TGTGCCAGCACCCTCGGAGGGAGCTCCTACAATGAGCAGTTCTTC	CASTLGGSSYNEQFF
TRBV7-8	NA	NA	TRBJ2-2	TGTGCCAGCAGCTTAATGGGGGTGATCACCGGGGAGCTGTTTTTT	CASSLMGVITGELFF
TRBV19	NA	NA	TRBJ2-2	TGTGCCAGTAGTATGTGGCAGGGGAGAAACACCGGGGAGCTGTTTTTT	CASSMWQGRNTGELFF
TRBV10-3	NA	TRBD1	TRBJ2-7	TGTGCCACCAAGGCCCAGGGGGACTACGAGCAGTACTTC	CATKAQGDYEQYF
TRBV6-6	NA	NA	TRBJ1-2	TGTGCCAGCAGTTACCCGAGTGGGGGGAACTATGGCTACACCTTC	CASSYPSGGNYGYTF
TRBV10-2	NA	TRBD2	TRBJ2-3	TGCGCCAGCACCGAGAGCCTAGCGGGTGGGAGCACAGATACGCAGTATTTT	CASTESLAGGSTDTQYF
TRBV12-3/TRBV12-4	NA	TRBD1	TRBJ1-2	TGTGCCAGCGGACGGACAGGGCGCAGGACGTACACCTTC	CASGRTGRRTYTF
TRBV28	NA	NA	TRBJ1-1	TGTGCCAGTTTCACTTTGAACACTGAAGCTTTCTTT	CASFTLNTEAFF
TRBV6-5	NA	TRBD2	TRBJ2-1	TGTGCCAGCAGAGAGGCCGGGACTAGCGGCTCCAAGCAGTTCTTC	CASREAGTSGSKQFF
TRBV7-8	NA	NA	TRBJ1-5	TGTGCCAGCAGCTTAGCGGGGTGGGGCAATCAGCCCCAGCATTTT	CASSLAGWGNQPQHF
TRBV6-1	NA	NA	TRBJ1-5	TGTGCCAGCAGTGAAGGGGCTGCCGCTCAGCCCCAGCATTTT	CASSEGAAAQPQHF
TRBV4-1	NA	TRBD1	TRBJ2-7	TGCGCCAGCAGCGGGCGGACAGGGAGCTCCTACGAGCAGTACTTC	CASSGRTGSSYEQYF
TRBV4-3	NA	NA	TRBJ1-2	TGCGCCAGCAGCCAAGTACAAGGACAGAACTATGGCTACACCTTC	CASSQVQGQNYGYTF
TRBV24-1	NA	TRBD1	TRBJ2-3	TGTGCCACCAGTGATCCAATCGGACAGGGAACAGATACGCAGTATTTT	CATSDPIGQGTDTQYF
TRBV3-1/TRBV3-2	NA	NA	TRBJ1-5	TGTGCCAGCAGCCAATCGGGGGGGAGCAATCAGCCCCAGCATTTT	CASSQSGGSNQPQHF
TRBV13	NA	NA	TRBJ1-1	TGTGCCAGCAGCTTAGGGAAATCCACTGAAGCTTTCTTT	CASSLGKSTEAFF
TRBV6-2/TRBV6-3	NA	NA	TRBJ2-7	TGTGCCAGCAGTTACTCCCCAGGGGAGATCCCCTACGAGCAGTACTTC	CASSYSPGEIPYEQYF
TRBV6-2/TRBV6-3	NA	TRBD2	TRBJ2-5	TGTGCCAGCAGTCGCCCGGGACTAGCGGGAGGCCAAGAGACCCAGTACTTC	CASSRPGLAGGQETQYF
TRBV10-2	NA	NA	TRBJ1-1	TGCGCCAGCAGTGCGGGGTTAGGGACCACTGAAGCTTTCTTT	CASSAGLGTTEAFF
TRBV9	NA	TRBD2	TRBJ2-3	TGTGCCAGCAGCGCTAGCGGGAGTACAGATACGCAGTATTTT	CASSASGSTDTQYF
TRBV5-1	NA	NA	TRBJ1-2	TGCGCCAGCAGCCCGGGGACACCAACTAACTATGGCTACACCTTC	CASSPGTPTNYGYTF
TRBV7-9	NA	TRBD2	TRBJ2-3	TGTGCCAGCAGTCCGACCCCGGGACTAGCGGGGGAAAATACGCAGTATTTT	CASSPTPGLAGENTQYF
TRBV5-6	NA	NA	TRBJ2-7	TGTGCCAGCAGCCCGGGCATCCAGTCATCCCCGTACTTC	CASSPGIQSSPYF
TRBV6-5	NA	NA	TRBJ2-7	TGTGCCAGCTCGGCTCTGGACAGTAGTTACGCCGAGCAGTACTTC	CASSALDSSYAEQYF
TRBV27	NA	NA	TRBJ1-4	TGTGCCAGCAGATCCGGGACGGGATATGAAAAACTGTTTTTT	CASRSGTGYEKLFF
TRBV6-2/TRBV6-3	NA	TRBD1	TRBJ2-7	TGTGCCAGCAGTTACCCGGGACAGGGGGGGCCCTACGAGCAGTACTTC	CASSYPGQGGPYEQYF